The next 30 T cell receptor beta chains were all read from a single sample in a study of blood T cells in healthy people across ages. A sample-barcoded 5' primer and a J-beta primer mix were used in a second PCR of roughly 7 to 12 cycles. One entry per CDR3 protein results from TCRdb running MiXCR on the 5' RACE reads. The data show roughly 1,800,000 distinct CDR3 sequences, around half seen once. Sample: blood. These receptor sequences come from a woman aged 40 to 50 in good health.

DNA of the CDR3: TGTGCCAGCAGTGAAAATACAGGTCCCCCTTCACCCCTCCACTTT. Translated, it gives CASSENTGPPSPLHF. The V call is TRBV28, the J call TRBJ1-6; a possible D gene is TRBD1 (5 bases). The CDR3 is 15 amino acids. V lost 5 bases and J 9 bases, leaving 17 bases between the germline ends. The germline CDR1 and CDR2 sequences are MDHEN and SYDVKM. Together with reference TRBV28 and TRBJ1-6, the CDR3 gives the full variable domain: DVKVTQSSRYLVKRTGEKVFLECVQDMDHENMFWYRQDPGLGLRLIYFSYDVKMKEKGDIPEGYSVSREKKERFSLILESASTNQTSMYLCASSENTGPPSPLHFGNGTRLTVT.

The V call is TRBV18, the J call TRBJ1-2; a weak D match, TRBD1 (5 bases). Germline CDR1 and CDR2: KGHSH and LQKENI. This CDR3 contains 12 residues. V dropped 8 bases and J dropped 8 bases, with 15 bases sitting between them. The CDR3 protein is CASARRGMGYTF. The DNA of the CDR3 is TGTGCCAGCGCAAGGAGGGGCATGGGCTACACCTTC.

This clonotype was seen only a few times. V usage is TRBV5-1 and J usage is TRBJ2-3; 7 bases align to TRBD2. The J segment lost 2 bases and the V segment lost 0 bases, leaving 6 bases of the junction unmatched. The germline V gene encodes CDR1 SGHRS and CDR2 YFSETQ. CDR3 size: 16 residues. CDR3 sequence reads: CASSLASGEITDTQYF. CDR3 coding DNA: TGCGCCAGCAGCTTGGCGAGCGGGGAGATCACAGATACGCAGTATTTT.

This clonotype was seen only a few times. The chain has TRBV6-1 and TRBJ2-7; D might be TRBD2 (5 bases). The CDR3 length is 18 residues. Between the trimmed V and J ends, which lost 3 bases and 3 bases, there was a span of 24 bases. The germline CDR1 and CDR2 sequences are MNHNS and SASEGT. Written as DNA, the CDR3 is TGTGCCAGCAGTGACTTCCGGGAATGTTGCCTAGTCTACTACGAGCAGTACTTC. It yields the protein CASSDFRECCLVYYEQYF.

This clonotype was seen a few times. The chain recombines TRBV10-3 with TRBJ2-1; D gene ambiguous. Germline assignment: CDR1 ENHRY and CDR2 SYGVKD. V was pared by 4 bases and J by 6 bases, with 13 bases between. The CDR3 has 14 amino acids. The CDR3 DNA sequence: TGTGCCATCAGTGTTAACACATTGGGCAATGAGCAGTTCTTC. Residues: CAISVNTLGNEQFF.

The rearrangement uses TRBV6-1 and TRBJ2-3; 9 bases match TRBD2. Trimming at V came to 2 bases and at J to 1 base, leaving 16 bases not matched to a gene. This CDR3 has 20 residues. Germline CDR1 reads MNHNS; CDR2 reads SASEGT. CDR3 sequence (DNA): TGTGCCAGCAGTGAACAATTCCTTGCGGGGGGGCCCAGACGCACAGATACGCAGTATTTT. Its translation is CASSEQFLAGGPRRTDTQYF.

The chain links TRBV11-2 to TRBJ2-7; TRBD2 might be the D (6 bases). The CDR3 has 15 residues. V was shortened by 1 base and J by 3 bases, with 13 bases between the two germline ends. In germline, CDR1 is SGHAT, CDR2 FQNNGV. The CDR3 DNA sequence: TGTGCCAGCAGCTTAGTCGGCGGGACTCTCTACGAGCAGTACTTC. Its protein product is CASSLVGGTLYEQYF.

This clonotype was observed a few times. The chain carries TRBV12-3 or TRBV12-4 and TRBJ2-3, with 7 bases identical to TRBD1. With V trimmed by 2 bases and J by 4 bases, 3 bases remained unmatched. There are 14 residues in the CDR3. CDR3 nucleotide sequence: TGTGCCAGCAGTTTAACCGGGACAGCAGATACGCAGTATTTT. As protein: CASSLTGTADTQYF.

The chain is built from TRBV20-1 and TRBJ2-7; possibly TRBD1 or TRBD2 for D (7 bases each). Germline CDR1 reads DFQATT; CDR2 reads SNEGSKA (reference sequence). Trimming stripped 3 bases from V and 10 bases from J, with 22 bases between. There are 14 residues in the CDR3. The CDR3 spells CSASPRGRGTSQYF. The CDR3 coding sequence is TGCAGTGCTAGCCCCAGGGGGAGGGGCACTTCCCAGTACTTC.

V and J are TRBV29-1 and TRBJ1-5, with a weak D call TRBD1 (5 bases). The CDR3 is made up of 14 amino acids. Deletions cut 4 bases from V and 4 bases from J, with 14 bases between. The V gene's germline CDR1 is SQVTM and CDR2 ANQGSEA. The DNA of the CDR3 is TGCAGCGTTGGAGGGGAGAGGGCGAATCAGCCCCAGCATTTT. It encodes CSVGGERANQPQHF.

In this sample, this clonotype turned up a few times. This chain links TRBV4-3 with TRBJ2-3, with D maybe TRBD2 (5 bases). Trimming removed 0 bases from V and 6 bases from J, with 25 bases in between. Per germline, CDR1 LGHNA and CDR2 YSLEER. The CDR3 spans 19 residues. This CDR3 is CASSQDPPGSQRLSDTQYF. DNA for the CDR3: TGCGCCAGCAGCCAAGATCCACCTGGCAGCCAGCGGTTATCGGATACGCAGTATTTT.

This chain connects TRBV7-9 to TRBJ2-1, with 8 bases lining up with TRBD2. Looked up from germline, CDR1 is SEHNR and CDR2 is FQNEAQ (reference sequence). The length of the CDR3 is 15 residues. V lost 5 bases to trimming and J lost 4 bases; unmatched junction nucleotides: 7. The CDR3 nucleotides read TGTGCCAGCAGCGCGGGGGGAGCACTATACAATGAGCAGTTCTTC. This sequence encodes CASSAGGALYNEQFF.

This clonotype was counted between two and nine times. V is TRBV27 and J is TRBJ1-5; D is undetermined. The length of the CDR3 is 13 residues. Germline V gene sequence: CDR1 MNHEY, CDR2 SMNVEV (reference sequence). Trimming left V 3 bases short and J 7 bases short, with 10 bases between. This chain's CDR3 is CASSFQPRQPQHF. CDR3 in DNA: TGTGCCAGCAGTTTCCAGCCACGACAGCCCCAGCATTTT.

The sample holds one count of this clonotype. The V gene is TRBV27, the J gene TRBJ1-5; D is undetermined. V was cut by 6 bases and J by 6 bases, with 12 bases left in between. The CDR3 contains 13 residues. Germline V gives CDR1 MNHEY, CDR2 SMNVEV (reference sequence). CDR3 bases: TGTGCCAGCAGACGCACTTCTGGTCAGCCCCAGCATTTT. This sequence encodes CASRRTSGQPQHF.

This rearrangement joins TRBV20-1 to TRBJ2-1; 14 nucleotides align to TRBD2. Germline loops: CDR1 DFQATT, CDR2 SNEGSKA (reference sequence). CDR3 size: 17 residues. Germline trimming cut 6 bases from V and 4 bases from J; bases unmatched to any gene: 11. DNA for the CDR3: TGCAGTGCCCAGGGACTAGCGGGGGAGGGGCTATACAATGAGCAGTTCTTC. It is translated as CSAQGLAGEGLYNEQFF.

Concerning this clonotype: At one end, the junction sequence differs from germline, possibly due to a read error. The V and J genes are TRBV18 and TRBJ2-5; TRBD1 might be the D (6 bases). Germline values: CDR1 KGHSH, CDR2 LQKENI. CDR3 length: 13 amino acids. The CDR3 loop is CASSPRTGRTQYF. Written as DNA, the CDR3 is TGTGCCAGCTCACCAAGAACAGGGCGGACCCAGTACTTT.

This clonotype was recorded a few times. The chain couples TRBV12-3 or TRBV12-4 to TRBJ2-5; D not resolved. CDR3 length: 14 amino acids. The V gene lost 5 bases and the J gene lost 11 bases, with 21 bases spanning the gap. CDR3 loop: CASSGSSRALQQYF. CDR3 DNA: TGTGCCAGCAGTGGTAGTAGTCGGGCCCTTCAGCAGTACTTC.

Worth noting for this clonotype: A read error may account for a junction end that differs from germline. The chain joins TRBV7-9 to TRBJ2-7; TRBD2 matches at 13 bases. CDR1 is SEHNR, CDR2 FQNEAQ, per germline (reference sequence). CDR3 length: 18 residues. CDR3 DNA sequence: TGTGCCAGCAGCCCACGGACTAGCGGGAGCCTTATTCCCTACGAACAGTACTTC. The encoded protein is CASSPRTSGSLIPYEQYF.

The sample holds a few counts of this clonotype. The chain is built from TRBV28 and TRBJ2-7, with D unclear. CDR3 length: 13 amino acids. V was shortened by 5 bases and J by 9 bases, with 17 bases between the two germline ends. Germline loops: CDR1 MDHEN, CDR2 SYDVKM. DNA for the CDR3: TGTGCCAGCAGTGACGTAGGGCCAGAGTGGCAGTACTTC. Its translation is CASSDVGPEWQYF.

This clonotype has just a few counts. The chain carries TRBV5-1 and TRBJ2-1; D possibly matches TRBD1 or TRBD2 (6 bases each). The CDR3 sequence is 15 residues long. Germline lookup yields CDR1 SGHRS and CDR2 YFSETQ. With 1 base removed from V and 4 bases from J, the gap between germline ends came to 12 bases. The CDR3 spells CASSLPGASYNEQFF. The CDR3 nucleotides read TGCGCCAGCAGCTTGCCGGGGGCGTCTTACAATGAGCAGTTCTTC.

V and J are TRBV7-2 and TRBJ2-5; D is perhaps TRBD2 (6 bases). The CDR3 is made up of 15 amino acids. The V end was cut by 5 bases, the J end by 5 bases, with 18 bases between. Germline CDR1 and CDR2: SGHTA and FQGNSA. The chain's CDR3 is CASSPLSLGGETQYF. CDR3 nucleotide sequence: TGTGCCAGCAGCCCATTAAGCCTTGGGGGGGAGACCCAGTACTTC.

The chain employs TRBV24-1 and TRBJ2-3, with 7 bases matching TRBD1. Germline-derived CDR1 and CDR2 are KGHDR and SFDVKD. The CDR3 spans 18 residues. With 3 bases clipped from V and 2 bases from J, the junction kept 13 bases outside the gene matches. The CDR3 reads CATSDQYTPTGITDTQYF. Here the CDR3 DNA reads TGTGCCACCAGTGATCAATATACCCCGACAGGGATCACAGATACGCAGTATTTT.

The rearrangement joins TRBV21-1 to TRBJ1-5; the DNA was not used to check the table's D call, TRBD1. TRBV21-1 is classified as a pseudogene. CDR3 length: 13 amino acids. The CDR3 is CATRRGATDSQHF. CDR3 coding DNA: TGTGCCACCAGGAGGGGTGCGACAGACTCCCAGCATTTT.

CDR3 protein: CSAGGGTGALYEQYF. Here the CDR3 DNA reads TGCAGTGCCGGAGGAGGGACGGGCGCCCTTTACGAGCAGTACTTC. The J gene is TRBJ2-7, the V gene TRBV20-1, with a possible D match to TRBD2 (6 bases). Germline V CDR1 and CDR2: DFQATT, SNEGSKA (reference sequence). Trimming took 6 bases from V and 4 from J, leaving 22 bases between them. This CDR3 contains 15 residues.

V gene TRBV6-5 combines with J gene TRBJ1-1; D call uncertain. The CDR3 loop spans 14 amino acids. The V gene's germline CDR1 is MNHEY and CDR2 SVGAGI. The ends were cut back, 6 bases at V and 0 bases at J, with 11 bases in the middle. The CDR3 DNA reads as TGTGCCAGCAGGTTGGGGTCCCTGAACACTGAAGCTTTCTTT. Its translation is CASRLGSLNTEAFF.

This clonotype was counted a few times. The genes are TRBV12-3 or TRBV12-4 and TRBJ2-5; D possibly uses TRBD1 or TRBD2 (5 bases each). This CDR3 contains 15 residues. V lost 3 bases and J lost 1, with 12 bases in between. The CDR3: CASSFRGTRQETQYF. The CDR3 DNA reads as TGTGCCAGCAGTTTTAGAGGGACCCGCCAAGAGACCCAGTACTTC.

This clonotype showed up just a few times. The V gene is TRBV9, the J gene TRBJ2-4; 8 bases line up with TRBD2. The CDR3 covers 16 residues. Germline CDR1 SGDLS, CDR2 YYNGEE. The V gene end was trimmed by 4 bases and the J gene end by 1 base; junction bases not matched to a gene: 7. In DNA form, the CDR3 reads TGTGCCAGCAGCCCCACAGTAGCGGGGGCCAAAAACATTCAGTACTTC. Amino acids: CASSPTVAGAKNIQYF.

The sample holds many counts of this clonotype. The V gene is TRBV6-2 or TRBV6-3, the J gene TRBJ2-7; no clear D. This CDR3 spans 11 amino acids. Germline CDR1 reads MNHEY; CDR2 reads SVGEGT. The V end was cut by 6 bases, the J end by 6 bases, with 9 bases between. DNA of the CDR3: TGTGCCAGCAGCCGGACGGGCGAGCAGTACTTC. Protein product: CASSRTGEQYF.

This clonotype was counted a few times. The V and J genes are TRBV6-5 and TRBJ2-7; possibly TRBD1 for D (6 bases). CDR3 length equals 14 residues. The ends were cut back, 8 bases at V and 1 base at J, with 15 bases in the middle. Germline values: CDR1 MNHEY, CDR2 SVGAGI. In nucleotides, the CDR3 is TGTGCCAGCCGCCTGGCGGACAGTTCCTACGAGCAGTACTTC. This translates into CASRLADSSYEQYF.

This clonotype was seen only once. V and J are TRBV15 and TRBJ1-5; D call uncertain. Trimming took 5 bases from V and 5 from J, leaving 19 bases between them. Germline values: CDR1 LNHNV, CDR2 YYDKDF (reference sequence). The CDR3 is made up of 16 amino acids. DNA for the CDR3: TGTGCCACCAGCTCCCTGTGGGGTGGGCTTCATCAGCCCCAGCATTTT. This gives the protein CATSSLWGGLHQPQHF. The full variable domain, rest sourced from reference TRBV15 and TRBJ1-5, is DAMVIQNPRYQVTQFGKPVTLSCSQTLNHNVMYWYQQKSSQAPKLLFHYYDKDFNNEADTPDNFQSRRPNTSFCFLDIRSPGLGDTAMYLCATSSLWGGLHQPQHFGDGTRLSIL.